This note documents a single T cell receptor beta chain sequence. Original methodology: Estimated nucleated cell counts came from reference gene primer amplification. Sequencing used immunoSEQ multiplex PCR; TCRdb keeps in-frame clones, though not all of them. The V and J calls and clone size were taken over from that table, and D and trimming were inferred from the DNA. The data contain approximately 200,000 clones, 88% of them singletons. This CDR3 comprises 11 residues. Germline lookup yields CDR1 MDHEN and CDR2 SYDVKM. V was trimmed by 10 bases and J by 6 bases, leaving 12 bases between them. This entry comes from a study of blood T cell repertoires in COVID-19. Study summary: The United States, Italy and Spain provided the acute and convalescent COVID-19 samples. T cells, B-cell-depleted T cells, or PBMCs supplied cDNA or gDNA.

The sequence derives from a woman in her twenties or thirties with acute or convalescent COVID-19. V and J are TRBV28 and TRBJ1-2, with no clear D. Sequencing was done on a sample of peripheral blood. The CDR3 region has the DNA TGTGCCACAAGACACCCCAATGGCTACACCTTC. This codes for CATRHPNGYTF.